The following is a T cell receptor (beta chain) sequence with its context. Antigen unknown. This record belongs to a study of blood T cells in healthy people across ages. Regarding the study as a whole: Roughly linear age-related decline in beta diversity appeared, significant by age approximately 40. The donors' CMV status was not determined, possibly confounding changes in expanded clonotypes.

With a J-beta primer mix and a sample-barcoded 5' primer, a second PCR ran about 7 to 12 cycles. Through a template-switch adaptor with 12 random nucleotides, each cDNA molecule received a tag. From the 5' RACE reads, TCRdb called clonotypes with MiXCR, one entry per CDR3 protein. The table records about 900,000 distinct CDR3 sequences, about 48% of them present only once. V lost 2 bases, J lost 3 bases, and 2 bases stayed unmatched. This CDR3 has 15 residues. Germline loops: CDR1 SGHTA, CDR2 FQGTGA. Drawn from each donor were approximately 10 milliliters of peripheral blood. The specimen sequenced was blood. This TCR came from a man younger than 45 in good health. V and J are TRBV7-3 and TRBJ2-3; TRBD2 aligns across 10 bases. The CDR3: CASSLLGLATDTQYF. The CDR3 nucleotides read TGTGCCAGCAGCTTATTGGGACTAGCGACAGATACGCAGTATTTT.